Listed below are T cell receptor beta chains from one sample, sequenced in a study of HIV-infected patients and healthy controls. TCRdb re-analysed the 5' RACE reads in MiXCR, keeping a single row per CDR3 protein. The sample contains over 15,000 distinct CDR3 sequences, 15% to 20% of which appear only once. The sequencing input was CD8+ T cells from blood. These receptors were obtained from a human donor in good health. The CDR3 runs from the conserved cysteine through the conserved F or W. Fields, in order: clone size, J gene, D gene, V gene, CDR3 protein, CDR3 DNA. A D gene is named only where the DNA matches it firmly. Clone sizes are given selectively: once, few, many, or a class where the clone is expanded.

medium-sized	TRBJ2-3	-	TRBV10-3	CAISESIPWDRTSTDTQYF	TGTGCCATCAGTGAGTCAATCCCCTGGGACCGTACTAGCACAGATACGCAGTATTTT
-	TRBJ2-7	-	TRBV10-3	CAISELPFYEQYF	TGTGCCATCAGTGAGTTGCCCTTCTACGAGCAGTACTTC
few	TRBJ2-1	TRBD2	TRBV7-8	CASSSYSGTSGHNEQFF	TGTGCCAGCAGCTCCTACTCCGGGACTAGCGGACACAATGAGCAGTTCTTC
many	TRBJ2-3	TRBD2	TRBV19	CASSIRTSDTDTQYF	TGTGCCAGTAGTATTCGGACTAGCGACACAGATACGCAGTATTTT
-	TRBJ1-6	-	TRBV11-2	CASNSDGFSYNSPLHF	TGTGCCAGCAACTCGGACGGATTCTCCTATAATTCACCCCTCCACTTT
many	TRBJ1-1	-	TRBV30	CAWSIGAGWGAFF	TGTGCCTGGAGTATTGGGGCCGGTTGGGGAGCTTTCTTT
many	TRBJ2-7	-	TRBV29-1	CSVASGTDGGYEQYF	TGCAGCGTCGCGTCGGGGACGGACGGAGGCTACGAGCAGTACTTC
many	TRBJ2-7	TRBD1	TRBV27	CASGRAGGYEQYF	TGTGCCTCAGGTAGGGCAGGGGGCTACGAGCAGTACTTC
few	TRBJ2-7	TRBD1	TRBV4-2	CASSQEDRGYSYEQYF	TGTGCCAGCAGCCAGGAGGACAGGGGTTACTCTTACGAGCAGTACTTC
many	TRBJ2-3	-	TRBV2	CASSELVRKLADTQYF	TGTGCCAGCAGTGAATTAGTTCGGAAGCTGGCAGATACGCAGTATTTT
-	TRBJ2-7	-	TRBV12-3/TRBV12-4	CASSFLGQAYEQYF	TGTGCCAGCAGTTTCTTGGGACAAGCCTACGAGCAGTACTTC
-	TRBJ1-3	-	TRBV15	CATKIGVSSGNTIYF	TGTGCCACCAAAATAGGAGTTAGCTCTGGAAACACCATATATTTT
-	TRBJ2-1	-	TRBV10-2	CASSEFQLYEQFF	TGCGCCAGCAGTGAGTTCCAGCTCTATGAGCAGTTCTTC
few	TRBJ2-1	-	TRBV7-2	CASSLELGEIAYNEQFF	TGTGCCAGCAGCTTAGAGTTGGGAGAGATCGCCTACAATGAGCAGTTCTTC
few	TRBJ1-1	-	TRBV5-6	CASSSGMNTEAFF	TGTGCCAGCAGCTCGGGGATGAACACTGAAGCTTTCTTT
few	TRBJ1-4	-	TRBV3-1	CASSRGPIGATNEKLFF	TGTGCCAGCAGCCGAGGCCCCATCGGCGCAACTAATGAAAAACTGTTTTTT
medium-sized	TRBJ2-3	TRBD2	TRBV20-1	CSARDLAGGIGTQYF	TGCAGTGCTAGAGACCTAGCGGGGGGGATCGGTACGCAGTATTTT
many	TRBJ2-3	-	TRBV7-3	CASSSGSSTDTQYF	TGTGCCAGCAGCTCCGGTTCTAGCACAGATACGCAGTATTTT
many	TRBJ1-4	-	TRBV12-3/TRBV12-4	CASSQTRRESNEKLFF	TGTGCCAGCAGCCAGACCCGGAGGGAGTCTAATGAAAAACTGTTTTTT
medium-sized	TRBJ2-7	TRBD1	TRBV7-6	CASTSGGVYEQYF	TGTGCCAGCACCTCAGGGGGTGTCTACGAGCAGTACTTC
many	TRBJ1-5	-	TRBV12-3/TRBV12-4	CASSPGPGQPQHF	TGTGCCAGCAGCCCCGGCCCGGGCCAGCCCCAGCATTTT
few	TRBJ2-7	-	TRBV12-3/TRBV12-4	CASSPRTSGYEQYF	TGTGCCAGCAGTCCTCGTACCTCAGGGTACGAGCAGTACTTC
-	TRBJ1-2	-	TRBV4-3	CASSQELGLLKGYTF	TGCGCCAGCAGCCAAGAACTTGGTTTATTAAAGGGCTACACCTTC
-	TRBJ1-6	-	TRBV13	CASSPGSTRNSPLHF	TGTGCCAGCAGCCCAGGGAGCACTCGTAATTCACCCCTCCACTTT
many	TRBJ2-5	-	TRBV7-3	CASSPAGGIEETQYF	TGTGCCAGCAGCCCCGCTGGGGGGATCGAAGAGACCCAGTACTTC
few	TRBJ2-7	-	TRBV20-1	CSARDRGASEAYDEQYF	TGCAGTGCTAGAGATCGTGGGGCTAGCGAAGCCTATGACGAGCAGTACTTC
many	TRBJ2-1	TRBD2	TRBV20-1	CSARRGGSDLGEQFF	TGCAGTGCTAGGAGGGGCGGGAGTGACTTAGGTGAGCAGTTCTTC
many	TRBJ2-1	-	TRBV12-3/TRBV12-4	CASSLTASSNEQFF	TGTGCCAGCAGTTTAACGGCGAGCAGTAATGAGCAGTTCTTC
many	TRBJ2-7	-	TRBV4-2	CASSQNKGGPEQYF	TGTGCCAGCAGCCAGAATAAGGGGGGGCCCGAGCAGTACTTC
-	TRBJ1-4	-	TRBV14	CASSQAVGIPATNEKLFF	TGTGCCAGCAGCCAAGCGGTGGGCATCCCGGCAACTAATGAAAAACTGTTTTTT
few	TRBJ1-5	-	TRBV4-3	CASSQGQNSNQPQHF	TGCGCCAGCAGCCAAGGACAGAATAGCAATCAGCCCCAGCATTTT
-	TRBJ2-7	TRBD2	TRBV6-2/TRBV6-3	CASSTRLAVSYEQYF	TGTGCCAGCAGTACCCGACTAGCGGTTTCCTACGAGCAGTACTTC
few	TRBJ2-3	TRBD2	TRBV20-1	CSARRRRESADTQYF	TGCAGTGCTAGAAGACGGCGGGAGTCGGCAGATACGCAGTATTTT
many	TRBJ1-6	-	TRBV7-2	CASSLGGGNSPYNSPLHF	TGTGCCAGCAGCTTAGGCGGTGGGAATAGCCCCTATAATTCACCCCTCCACTTT
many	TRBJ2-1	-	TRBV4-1	CASSQENPPSYNEQFF	TGCGCCAGCAGCCAAGAAAACCCACCCTCTTACAATGAGCAGTTCTTC
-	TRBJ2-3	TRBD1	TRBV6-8	CASPEDRSTDTQYF	TGTGCCAGCCCTGAGGACAGGAGCACAGATACGCAGTATTTT
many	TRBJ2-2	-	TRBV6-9	CASIGGELFF	TGTGCCAGCATCGGGGGGGAGCTGTTTTTT
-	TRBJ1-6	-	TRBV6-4	CASSDSGGSNSPLHF	TGTGCCAGCAGTGACTCCGGGGGAAGTAATTCACCCCTCCACTTT
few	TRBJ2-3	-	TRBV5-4	CASSFRGGLTDTQYF	TGTGCCAGCAGCTTTCGAGGGGGGCTCACAGATACGCAGTATTTT
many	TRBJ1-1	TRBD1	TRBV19	CASNPGDSNTEAFF	TGTGCCAGTAACCCTGGGGACAGCAACACTGAAGCTTTCTTT
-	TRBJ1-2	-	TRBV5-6	CASSLGGRGDYGYTF	TGTGCCAGCAGCTTGGGCGGACGTGGGGACTATGGCTACACCTTC
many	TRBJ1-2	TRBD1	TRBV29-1	CSVGLGQNSVDYGYTF	TGCAGCGTTGGTTTGGGACAGAATTCTGTGGACTATGGCTACACCTTC
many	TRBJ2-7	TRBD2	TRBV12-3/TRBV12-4	CASSPGLAGGRRSYEQYF	TGTGCCAGCAGTCCTGGACTAGCGGGAGGTAGACGGAGTTACGAGCAGTACTTC
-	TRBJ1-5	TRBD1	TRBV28	CASSFLTGGYNQPQHF	TGTGCCAGCAGTTTCTTGACAGGGGGGTACAATCAGCCCCAGCATTTT
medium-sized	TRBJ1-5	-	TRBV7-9	CASSPSYHVQPQHF	TGTGCCAGCAGCCCCAGTTACCACGTTCAGCCCCAGCATTTT
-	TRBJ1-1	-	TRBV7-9	CASSDHEAFF	TGTGCCAGCAGCGATCATGAAGCTTTCTTT
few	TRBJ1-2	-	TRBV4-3	CASSQAPRQSTYGYTF	TGCGCCAGCAGCCAAGCCCCGAGGCAGAGTACCTATGGCTACACCTTC
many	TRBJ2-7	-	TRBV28	CASSGSAYEQYF	TGTGCCAGCAGCGGATCGGCCTACGAGCAGTACTTC
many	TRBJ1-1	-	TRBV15	CATSETTGQYTEAFF	TGTGCCACCAGTGAAACTACTGGACAGTACACTGAAGCTTTCTTT
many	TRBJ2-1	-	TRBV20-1	CSVGVYNEQFF	TGCAGTGTAGGGGTCTACAATGAGCAGTTCTTC
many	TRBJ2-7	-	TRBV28	CASTETPEGAYEQYF	TGTGCCAGCACTGAAACCCCCGAGGGAGCCTACGAGCAGTACTTC
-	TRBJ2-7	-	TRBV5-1	CASSFSAGTYEQYF	TGCGCCAGCAGCTTTTCGGCAGGGACCTACGAGCAGTACTTC
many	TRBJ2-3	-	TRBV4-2	CASSLTRGATDTQYF	TGTGCCAGCAGCCTCACCCGGGGGGCCACAGATACGCAGTATTTT
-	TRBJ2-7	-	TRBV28	CASSLPTYEQYF	TGTGCCAGCAGTTTACCCACCTACGAGCAGTACTTC
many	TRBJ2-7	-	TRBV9	CASSVASGFYEQYF	TGTGCCAGCAGCGTAGCGTCAGGCTTTTACGAGCAGTACTTC